Below, one TCR beta chain is given with its context. It has no known antigen specificity. Base quality data are lacking; no much larger clone is found one base away. This sample is part of a study of cytomegalovirus exposure and HLA in healthy donors listed by TCRdb under 2017. Notes on the research overall: An earlier analysis of roughly 610 of the donors reported approximately 260 Gb of sequence data and 100 million to 120 million unique TCR beta sequences obtained from around 190 million T cells. About 280 gigabases of sequencing data and around 90 million unique TCR sequences made up an early release that covered nearly 650 HLA-typed donors. The genetic ancestry cluster associated with self-reported Caucasian donors included 81% of the 300 to 400 genotyped donors. The study aimed to test whether cataloging public T cell receptors could reveal signatures of past pathogen exposure. Using immunosequencing, the study profiled T cell repertoires from around 670 subjects and related those repertoires to cytomegalovirus serostatus. A separate validation cohort of some 130 different subjects was used in addition to the approximately 610-subject first cohort. To predict cytomegalovirus infection status, the study brought together high-throughput TCR immunosequencing, statistical association of individual TCRs with disease status, and machine learning. A later analysis re-examined previously published TCR beta repertoires from 500 to 700 donors and added high-resolution HLA genotyping to investigate patterns of TCR occurrence. Rather than drawing on any new phenotypic data, the later analysis identified candidate immune exposures from TCR beta sequences and the way those sequences occurred across donors. An earlier analysis of 500 to 750 of the donors applied high-throughput TCR beta sequencing to assess whether each TCR beta V gene segment acted as functional or pseudogenic. Donor age, sex, ethnicity and CMV serostatus were compiled alongside the repertoire data. Genome-wide SNP genotypes for about 60% of the roughly 700 donors were used in a later genetic analysis, which treated that subset as a discovery cohort. All discovery cohort repertoires had been generated on a single sequencing platform. Both class I and class II loci were covered by HLA typing, at four-digit resolution. The number of typed donors differed by locus: about 620-630 for A, B, C, DRB1 and DQB1; approximately 530 for DQA1; some 590 for DPA1; and 400 to 480 for DPB1. Because of strong linkage in the cohort, a handful of DR-DQ haplotypes were treated as single units for association and clustering. Among about 400 genotyped donors of the cohort, an average of about 220,000 unique TCR beta nucleotide sequences was sequenced per donor, of which approximately 18% were non-productive. What the work shows at the level of the full study, not this receptor alone: In a later genetic analysis, fewer N-insertions in productive TCRs were reported among donors in an Asian-associated ancestry cluster than the approximately 710-donor mean. The only immune exposure information available for the cohort was CMV serostatus. A further reported finding was that TCR beta sequences accurately predicted the HLA-A and HLA-B alleles for most subjects in the first cohort. The study listed 150 to 200 TCR beta chains as associated with cytomegalovirus. It was suggested by the authors that the approach could potentially be generalized to other disease states and immunological phenotypes. According to a later analysis, most CMV-associated TCR beta chains appeared to be HLA-restricted, and the HLA associations seemed to be driven largely by CMV exposure. A group of highly shared sequence variants was considered likely to be a technical artifact of the sequencing pipeline. Because the 87-base-pair reads could not distinguish some IMGT-functional V segments, including TRBV6-2 and TRBV6-3, those segments were excluded. Because HLA typing was missing for some donors at each locus, association tests included only the typed subset. The classifier was reported to diagnose cytomegalovirus status with high specificity and sensitivity in both the original and validation cohorts. When HLA alleles, especially DR and DQ, strongly co-occurred, TCR associations were difficult to assign to individual alleles. In a later analysis, the rate of TCR association differed among HLA loci, with DRB1 alleles having the most associated TCRs and HLA-C alleles having the fewest. A later analysis reported that several top co-occurrence clusters appeared linked to parvovirus B19, influenza, CMV and Epstein-Barr virus. A later genetic analysis associated a missense DCLRE1C variant with V-gene and J-gene trimming of TCR beta chains, and an independent cohort replicated the association. In this cohort, only TCR beta chains were sequenced, and detectable features were limited by the absence of alpha or paired-chain data. Correlated functional status among segregating V segments might be attributable to linkage disequilibrium, but an unknown experimental factor could not be ruled out. Three of the identified cytomegalovirus-associated TCR beta chains were confirmed in vitro to be specific for cytomegalovirus antigens. The earlier analysis of around 600 of the donors excluded roughly 17 rarely observed V segments, including chromosome 9 orphons, because counts were too low. Most TCR sequences were seen in very few donors, while some public TCRs were found in many individuals. In a later analysis, HLA-associated TCR beta chains were found to be more clonally expanded and to have lower generation probabilities than equally common non-associated chains. Specific HLA alleles were associated with over 15,000 TCR beta sequences at a false discovery rate of 0.05 in a later analysis. Sequencing depth was assumed to be roughly uniform across donors in the presence/absence analyses, though that assumption may not hold. Broadly in line with IMGT annotations, most TCR beta V segments showed up in productive rearrangements about 87% or about 30% of the time in an earlier analysis of approximately 600 of the donors.

In total, over 600 healthy bone marrow donors made up the cohort. At the time of sampling, every cohort member was nominally healthy, though immune exposures that went unrecorded were likely present. The donor was CMV seronegative and belonged to the group of around 350 seronegative cohort members. A peripheral blood sample was collected from each donor, and TCR beta sequencing was performed on peripheral blood mononuclear cells. The Qiagen DNeasy Blood Extraction Kit was used to extract genomic DNA from the blood cell samples. V is clipped by 1 base and J by 0 bases, and the sequence between their germline boundaries is 3 bases long. The CDR3, from cysteine to phenylalanine, totals 13 residues. Only the CDR3 DNA is retained, 39 bases long and in frame from the first base. CDR1 is given as SGHDN and CDR2 as FVKESK, both from the germline V gene. The library came from the immunoSEQ multiplex PCR assay. A mixture of 60 forward primers for TCR Vbeta segments and 13 reverse primers for TCR Jbeta segments was used in the multiplex PCR. Amplification of the CDR3 region of rearranged TCR beta genes was performed with a multiplex PCR assay on genomic DNA. On the Illumina HiSeq System, the amplified TCR beta libraries were sequenced as 87-base-pair reads. In the source study's methods: Across the 670 or so repertoires, a later analysis counted 75 million to 90 million unique TCR beta chains, some 11 million of which were shared by at least two donors. To remove PCR and sequencing errors, raw reads were error-corrected and collapsed into unique sequences using a nearest-neighbor algorithm that merged closely related sequences. Alignment of CDR3 sequences to IMGT reference sequences was used to assign V, D and J gene segments. For a sequence to be retained, at least a six-nucleotide match to both a V gene segment and a J gene segment was required. Rearrangements were classified as productive when the CDR3 lacked stop codons and remained in frame with V and J, and all other rearrangements were classified as non-productive. Following IMGT convention, CDR3 was defined as the stretch from the second conserved V-encoded cysteine up to the conserved J-encoded phenylalanine. The earlier analysis of some 600 of the donors excluded sequences that lacked an unambiguous match to a single V gene segment. An earlier analysis of about 600 of the donors called V segments functional above 56.7% productive rearrangements and segregating when the between-donor standard deviation exceeded 5%. A statistical classification framework was built to diagnose cytomegalovirus status from the catalog of TCR beta chain sequences. In a later analysis, V and J genes were assigned by comparing TCR nucleotide sequences against IMGT/GENE-DB human TR gene sequences. Using the TCRdist pipeline, a later analysis assigned CDR3 sequences along with most-parsimonious VDJ recombination scenarios. A later analysis defined each TCR beta chain by its CDR3 amino acid sequence plus V-gene family, and excluded reads lacking a unique V-gene family. To address suspected cross-contamination and a sequencing artifact, a later analysis removed over 500 highly shared, low-generation-probability nucleotide sequences. In a later analysis, a clonal expansion index was calculated for each public chain from normalized within-repertoire ranks of inferred template counts. A later analysis computed generation probabilities with a VDJ recombination model fitted to out-of-frame rearrangements, and checked the results against IGoR. Hypergeometric tests were used in a later analysis to score TCR-TCR, TCR-HLA and TCR-CMV co-occurrence, with a repertoire-size bias correction applied to the TCR pairs. In a later analysis, false discovery rates were estimated by permuting HLA or CMV assignments 20 times. In a later analysis, co-occurring TCRs were grouped using DBSCAN, with TCRdist sequence similarity added in when clustering inside HLA-allele-positive subsets. Co-occurrence clustering excluded repertoires with fewer than 30,000 or more than 120,000 public chains, plus five with anomalous nucleotide sharing. In its TCRdb copy, this immuneACCESS table keeps in-frame sequences only and misses some clones. Where compared with another copy, unresolved V genes explain less than half of these, and the others have no known cause. V and J calls and clone size come straight from that table; D and trimming were deduced from the DNA. This sample has approximately 170,000 clones in its table, and over 70% of those were observed once. Around 1.6% of the sample is held by the ten biggest clonotypes.

This clonotype originated in a woman aged 18 to 35 in good health and CMV-seronegative. The chain is encoded by TRBV14 joined to TRBJ2-5; the D segment cannot be called with confidence. The sample consisted of PBMCs. The CDR3 loop reads CASSQAYQETQYF. In nucleotides, the sequence is TGTGCCAGCAGCCAAGCGTACCAAGAGACCCAGTACTTC.